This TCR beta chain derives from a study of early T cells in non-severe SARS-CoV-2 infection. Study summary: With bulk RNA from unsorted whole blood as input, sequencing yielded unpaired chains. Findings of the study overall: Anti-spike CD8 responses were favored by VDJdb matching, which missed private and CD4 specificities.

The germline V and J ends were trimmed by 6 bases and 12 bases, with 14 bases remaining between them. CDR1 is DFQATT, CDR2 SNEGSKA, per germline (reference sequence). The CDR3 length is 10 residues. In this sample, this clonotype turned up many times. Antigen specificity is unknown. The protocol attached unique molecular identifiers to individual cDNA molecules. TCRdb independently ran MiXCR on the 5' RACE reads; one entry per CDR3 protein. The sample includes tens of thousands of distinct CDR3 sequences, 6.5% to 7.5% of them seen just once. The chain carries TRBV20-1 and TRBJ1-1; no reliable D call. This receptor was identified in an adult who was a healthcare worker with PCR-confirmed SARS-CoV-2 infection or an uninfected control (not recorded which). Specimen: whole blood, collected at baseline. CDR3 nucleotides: TGCAGTGCCCCGGAGACAAGACCTTTCTTT. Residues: CSAPETRPFF.